This entry describes one T cell receptor beta chain. Donors were healthy HIV-negative adults without recent acute infections or vaccinations. Nashville, Tennessee was home to all donors, who were Caucasian adults. V was pared by 4 bases and J by 6 bases, with 17 bases between. The CDR3 consists of 15 residues. Per germline, CDR1 SGHRS and CDR2 YFSETQ. The entry originates in a study of shared clonotypes between healthy human individuals. Samples underwent the assay at deep level. TCRdb's table, derived via immunoSEQ multiplex PCR, lists solely in-frame clones and lacks some. This table holds roughly 480,000 clones, less than 80% found once.

This chain connects TRBV5-1 to TRBJ2-1, with D maybe TRBD1 (6 bases). This clonotype was sampled from a woman aged 40 to 50 in good health. Some clones in this sample may be carry-over from other donors' samples. The sample comprised PBMCs. The CDR3 sequence: CASSPGQTRTNEQFF. Here the CDR3 DNA reads TGCGCCAGCAGCCCGGGACAAACCAGGACCAATGAGCAGTTCTTC.